A single sample is the source of the 29 T cell receptor beta chains below, sequenced in a study of T cell repertoires in cytomegalovirus infection. TCRdb passed the reads through MiXCR, listing each CDR3 protein once. Here the sample spans 150,000 to 200,000 distinct CDR3 sequences, approximately 28% being singletons. The sequencing sample was made of PBMCs. The source of these receptors is a human donor in good health (CMV status not recorded). Some clones in this sample may be carry-over from other donors' samples.

The chain combines TRBV20-1 with TRBJ2-3; tentative D call: TRBD2 (6 bases). V was cut by 7 bases and J by 6 bases, with 20 bases left in between. The germline V gene has CDR1 DFQATT and CDR2 SNEGSKA (reference sequence). CDR3 size: 14 residues. DNA for the CDR3: TGCAGTGGATTGAGCTGGGGTGGAGGGGATACGCAGTATTTT. Residues: CSGLSWGGGDTQYF.

This clonotype was counted between two and nine times. CDR3 in amino acids: CASSLAAGQPQHF. CDR3 DNA: TGTGCCAGCAGCCTTGCCGCGGGGCAGCCCCAGCATTTT. The V call is TRBV7-6, the J call TRBJ1-5; D not resolved. V shed 5 bases and J shed 7 bases, with 12 bases lying between them. Germline CDR1 SGHVS, CDR2 FNYEAQ. The CDR3 loop spans 13 amino acids.

The rearrangement uses TRBV6-5 and TRBJ1-2, with D unclear. V lost 5 bases and J 4 bases, leaving 14 bases between the germline ends. This CDR3 is built from 14 residues. Germline CDR1 is MNHEY and CDR2 is SVGAGI. This chain's CDR3 is CASSESGRSYGYTF. The CDR3, as DNA: TGTGCCAGCAGTGAGTCAGGCAGGAGCTATGGCTACACCTTC.

This chain uses TRBV5-6 with TRBJ1-2, with TRBD1 identical over 8 bases. CDR3 length equals 16 residues. Germline CDR1 SGHDT, CDR2 YYEEEE. The ends lost 4 bases at V and 3 bases at J; junction bases unmatched: 11. CDR3 sequence (DNA): TGTGCCAGCAGCATACTGGACAGGGCGGAGTACTATGGCTACACCTTC. This codes for CASSILDRAEYYGYTF.

The chain uses TRBV29-1 and TRBJ1-2; the D gene is possibly TRBD1 (5 bases). Per the germline V gene, CDR1 is SQVTM and CDR2 is ANQGSEA. The ends were cut back, 2 bases at V and 3 bases at J, with 10 bases in the middle. The CDR3 length is 13 residues. The DNA for the CDR3 is TGCAGCGTTGAACCGGGGCGCGACTATGGCTACACCTTC. It codes for CSVEPGRDYGYTF. Full variable domain (rest looked up from reference TRBV29-1 and TRBJ1-2): SAVISQKPSRDICQRGTSLTIQCQVDSQVTMMFWYRQQPGQSLTLIATANQGSEATYESGFVIDKFPISRPNLTFSTLTVSNMSPEDSSIYLCSVEPGRDYGYTFGSGTRLTVV.

This clonotype was seen more than once but under ten times. The genes are TRBV29-1 and TRBJ2-1; no reliable D call. V lost 4 bases to trimming and J lost 0 bases, with 7 bases between them. Germline V gene data show CDR1 as SQVTM and CDR2 as ANQGSEA. The CDR3 totals 13 residues. The CDR3 sequence is CSVGAGSYNEQFF. The CDR3 coding sequence is TGCAGCGTTGGAGCCGGCTCCTACAATGAGCAGTTCTTC.

V and J are TRBV9 and TRBJ1-2, with D perhaps matching TRBD1 (5 bases). V lost 3 bases, J lost 8 bases, and 20 bases lay in between. The germline V gene encodes CDR1 SGDLS and CDR2 YYNGEE. The CDR3 has 15 amino acids. The CDR3 DNA sequence: TGTGCCAGCAGCGATGGACTCCGGGACGTGCAGGGCTACACCTTC. Translation: CASSDGLRDVQGYTF. Drawing the rest from reference TRBV9 and TRBJ1-2, the complete variable domain is DSGVTQTPKHLITATGQRVTLRCSPRSGDLSVYWYQQSLDQGLQFLIQYYNGEERAKGNILERFSAQQFPDLHSELNLSSLELGDSALYFCASSDGLRDVQGYTFGSGTRLTVV.

This clonotype occurred a few times. V usage is TRBV12-3 or TRBV12-4 and J usage is TRBJ1-2, with 7 bases lining up with TRBD1. This CDR3 is 15 amino acids long. V lost 5 bases, J lost 3 bases, and 9 bases stayed unmatched. This CDR3 reads CASSLFRQGDYGYTF. The DNA of the CDR3 is TGTGCCAGCAGTCTTTTCAGACAGGGAGACTATGGCTACACCTTC.

In this sample, this clonotype turned up a few times. The gene calls are TRBV2 and TRBJ1-1; no reliable D call. CDR1 is SNHLY and CDR2 is FYNNEI in the germline V gene. CDR3 length: 13 amino acids. V shed 4 bases and J shed 1 base, with 7 bases lying between them. The CDR3 loop is CASSATPNTEAFF. In nucleotides, the CDR3 is TGTGCCAGCAGTGCGACACCGAACACTGAAGCTTTCTTT.

This clonotype appeared a few times. The CDR3 spells CASSSAGGNGYTF. In nucleotides, the CDR3 is TGTGCCAGCAGCTCGGCGGGGGGTAATGGCTACACCTTC. The rearrangement links TRBV7-8 to TRBJ1-2, with a tentative D call TRBD1 (5 bases). The germline V gene encodes CDR1 SGHVS and CDR2 FQNEAQ. Trimming took off 4 bases at V and 6 bases at J, with 12 bases between the two ends. The CDR3 consists of 13 residues.

The table lists this clonotype with a count of one. This may be a read error: a much more frequent sequence differs by one nucleotide. This chain links TRBV15 with TRBJ2-3; D is ambiguous. There are 13 residues in the CDR3. V was trimmed by 2 bases and J by 2 bases, leaving 5 bases between them. Germline V gives CDR1 LNHNV, CDR2 YYDKDF (reference sequence). The CDR3 spells CATSRRATDTQYF. CDR3 DNA sequence: TGTGCCACCAGCAGAAGGGCCACAGATACGCAGTATTTT. Full variable domain (missing parts from reference TRBV15 and TRBJ2-3): DAMVIQNPRYQVTQFGKPVTLSCSQTLNHNVMYWYQQKSSQAPKLLFHYYDKDFNNEADTPDNFQSRRPNTSFCFLDIRSPGLGDTAMYLCATSRRATDTQYFGPGTRLTVL.

In DNA, the CDR3 is TGTGCCAGCAGCGGCGGGACAGCCTACACAGATACGCAGTATTTT. The encoded protein is CASSGGTAYTDTQYF. This chain connects TRBV7-6 to TRBJ2-3; D may be TRBD1 (7 bases). CDR3 size: 15 residues. Germline assignment: CDR1 SGHVS and CDR2 FNYEAQ. V was shortened by 5 bases and J by 2 bases, with 14 bases between the two germline ends. The whole variable domain, filled in from reference TRBV7-6 and TRBJ2-3, reads GAGVSQSPRYKVTKRGQDVALRCDPISGHVSLYWYRQALGQGPEFLTYFNYEAQQDKSGLPNDRFSAERPEGSISTLTIQRTEQRDSAMYRCASSGGTAYTDTQYFGPGTRLTVL.

The rearrangement joins TRBV4-2 to TRBJ2-3; no clear D gene. Germline V gene data show CDR1 as LGHNA and CDR2 as YNFKEQ. The CDR3 runs to 14 residues. V was cut by 1 base and J by 6 bases, with 11 bases left in between. The CDR3 here is CASSQVRNRDTQYF. CDR3 sequence (DNA): TGTGCCAGCAGCCAAGTGAGAAATCGGGATACGCAGTATTTT.

In its sample, this clonotype was seen a few times. The genes are TRBV27 and TRBJ1-1; 8 bases line up with TRBD1. V was clipped by 3 bases and J by 3 bases; unmatched bases: 3. From germline, CDR1 is MNHEY and CDR2 SMNVEV (reference sequence). This CDR3 region has 14 residues. This CDR3 is CASSLTDRDTEAFF. CDR3 DNA: TGTGCCAGCAGTTTGACGGACAGGGACACTGAAGCTTTCTTT.

This clonotype was detected many times. The V and J genes are TRBV7-8 and TRBJ1-5; no firm D call. Germline V gene lookup returns CDR1 SGHVS and CDR2 FQNEAQ. CDR3 size: 16 residues. Deletions cut 2 bases from V and 1 base from J, with 12 bases between. CDR3 in amino acids: CASSLSAAWSNQPQHF. CDR3 bases: TGTGCCAGCAGCTTAAGTGCAGCGTGGAGCAATCAGCCCCAGCATTTT.

The chain is built from TRBV4-1 and TRBJ2-2, with TRBD2 matching over 10 bases. The CDR3 totals 17 residues. Per germline, CDR1 MGHRA and CDR2 YSYEKL. V dropped 3 bases and J dropped 11; count of bases not matched to a gene: 15. In DNA, the CDR3 is TGCGCCAGCAGCCACCCCGAGGCAGCTAGCGGGAGTGGAGAGCTGTTTTTT. Its translation is CASSHPEAASGSGELFF.

The V gene is TRBV5-1, the J gene TRBJ1-5; D gene unclear. This CDR3 has 15 residues. V lost 0 bases to trimming and J lost 5 bases, with 12 bases between them. Germline V gives CDR1 SGHRS, CDR2 YFSETQ. CDR3 nucleotide sequence: TGCGCCAGCAGCTTGGAAAGTGATGGGGATCAGCCCCAGCATTTT. This gives the protein CASSLESDGDQPQHF.

This chain joins TRBV7-6 and TRBJ2-1, with 10 nucleotides matching TRBD2. The V and J ends lost 5 bases and 3 bases, in that order; junction bases with no gene match: 7. The germline V gene has CDR1 SGHVS and CDR2 FNYEAQ. This CDR3 contains 16 residues. CDR3 in amino acids: CASSTLAGGLYNEQFF. As DNA, the CDR3 is TGTGCCAGCAGCACCTTAGCGGGGGGCCTCTACAATGAGCAGTTCTTC.

This clonotype has more than one count but fewer than ten. The rearrangement uses TRBV6-5 and TRBJ1-2; 9 positions match TRBD1. Looked up from germline, CDR1 is MNHEY and CDR2 is SVGAGI. The CDR3 totals 17 residues. Trimming at V came to 6 bases and at J to 6 bases, leaving 17 bases not matched to a gene. The CDR3 coding sequence is TGTGCCAGCAGCCTTTTACCCCCCCCCTACAGGGGGCATGGCTACACCTTC. Translated, it gives CASSLLPPPYRGHGYTF.

The J gene is TRBJ1-1, the V gene TRBV7-9; no reliable D call. CDR3 size: 18 residues. The germline CDR1 and CDR2 sequences are SEHNR and FQNEAQ (reference sequence). V lost 2 bases and J lost 0, with 19 bases in between. CDR3 in DNA: TGTGCCAGCAGCTTACTTACCGATGAGGGCTTCATGAACACTGAAGCTTTCTTT. Translating it yields CASSLLTDEGFMNTEAFF.

In nucleotides, the CDR3 is TGTGCCAGTAGTAATTTAGGTCGGGGGGCGGACCCCTACGAGCAGTACTTC. This sequence encodes CASSNLGRGADPYEQYF. V is TRBV19 and J is TRBJ2-7, with D possibly TRBD2 on 7 matching bases. Germline V gives CDR1 LNHDA, CDR2 SQIVND (reference sequence). The V end lost 4 bases, the J end lost 2 bases, and 21 bases lay between the germline ends. The CDR3 has 17 residues. Full variable domain (remainder filled in from reference TRBV19 and TRBJ2-7): DGGITQSPKYLFRKEGQNVTLSCEQNLNHDAMYWYRQDPGQGLRLIYYSQIVNDFQKGDIAEGYSVSREKKESFPLTVTSAQKNPTAFYLCASSNLGRGADPYEQYFGPGTRLTVT.

The sample holds many counts of this clonotype. The chain uses TRBV7-2 and TRBJ1-5, with a tentative D call TRBD1 (5 bases). This CDR3 region has 15 residues. The ends were cut back, 2 bases at V and 13 bases at J, with 21 bases in the middle. Germline lookup yields CDR1 SGHTA and CDR2 FQGNSA. The CDR3 loop reads CASSLQGEPYQTQHF. The CDR3 coding sequence is TGTGCCAGCAGCTTACAGGGCGAGCCGTATCAGACGCAGCATTTT.

In its sample, this clonotype was seen many times. The rearrangement joins TRBV7-2 to TRBJ1-2, with a possible D match to TRBD1 (6 bases). The CDR3 has 17 amino acids. The V end was cut by 1 base, the J end by 8 bases, with 23 bases between. CDR1 is SGHTA, CDR2 FQGNSA, per germline. The CDR3 loop is CASSLESFRGFSGGYTF. The CDR3 DNA reads as TGTGCCAGCAGCTTAGAATCGTTCAGGGGTTTTTCGGGAGGCTACACCTTC. The whole variable domain, remainder taken from reference TRBV7-2 and TRBJ1-2, is GAGVSQSPSNKVTEKGKDVELRCDPISGHTALYWYRQSLGQGLEFLIYFQGNSAPDKSGLPSDRFSAERTGGSVSTLTIQRTQQEDSAVYLCASSLESFRGFSGGYTFGSGTRLTVV.

J is TRBJ2-6 and V is TRBV20-1, with D unclear. The germline V and J ends were trimmed by 0 bases and 0 bases, with 12 bases remaining between them. The length of the CDR3 is 17 residues. Germline CDR1 DFQATT, CDR2 SNEGSKA (reference sequence). The DNA of the CDR3 is TGCAGTGCTAGAGATGTCTCCGATAGCTCTGGGGCCAACGTCCTGACTTTC. Protein sequence: CSARDVSDSSGANVLTF.

This clonotype was recorded once. V usage is TRBV5-1 and J usage is TRBJ2-2; TRBD1 matches 9 bases. Germline V gene lookup returns CDR1 SGHRS and CDR2 YFSETQ. The trim removed 0 bases at V and 5 bases at J, leaving 5 bases unmatched. The CDR3 is 16 residues long. The CDR3 loop is CASSLAGTGRTGELFF. The CDR3 bases are TGCGCCAGCAGCTTGGCCGGGACAGGGAGGACCGGGGAGCTGTTTTTT.

The rearrangement uses TRBV12-3 or TRBV12-4 and TRBJ1-3; D remains ambiguous. The CDR3 loop spans 14 amino acids. V was shortened by 6 bases and J by 4 bases, with 13 bases between the two germline ends. The CDR3 sequence is CASSGSWAGNTIYF. CDR3 in DNA: TGTGCCAGCAGCGGGTCCTGGGCGGGAAACACCATATATTTT.

J is TRBJ2-7 and V is TRBV20-1, with TRBD2 matching over 10 bases. The CDR3 spans 14 residues. Germline CDR1 is DFQATT and CDR2 is SNEGSKA (reference sequence). V dropped 5 bases and J dropped 1; count of bases not matched to a gene: 5. This CDR3 is CSAPLAGRSYEQYF. The CDR3, as DNA: TGCAGTGCTCCACTAGCGGGAAGATCCTACGAGCAGTACTTC.

The rearrangement uses TRBV6-6 and TRBJ1-4; TRBD1 matches 9 bases. V was pared by 5 bases and J by 7 bases, with 8 bases of the junction left unmatched. Germline-derived CDR1 and CDR2 are MNHNY and SVGAGI (reference sequence). This CDR3 is built from 15 residues. The CDR3 coding sequence is TGTGCCAGCAGTGCCAGGACAGGGGCCATTGAAAAACTGTTTTTT. Translated: CASSARTGAIEKLFF.

V usage is TRBV15 and J usage is TRBJ1-1; no clear D. The germline gives CDR1 LNHNV, CDR2 YYDKDF (reference sequence). The CDR3 has 15 amino acids. Trimming left V 0 bases short and J 2 bases short, with 10 bases between. CDR3 coding DNA: TGTGCCACCAGCAGAGACATGGCGGGAAACACTGAAGCTTTCTTT. It yields the protein CATSRDMAGNTEAFF.